This entry lists 4 T cell receptor beta chains sequenced from one sample in a study of tumor-infiltrating lymphocytes in oesophageal squamous cell carcinoma (dated by TCRdb to 2016 to 2017). Library preparation was by PCR. The sequencer was an Illumina HiSeq 1500. TCRdb applied fastp at Q25 and MiXCR to the public reads, then kept only in-frame beta chains. Rows with one shared CDR3 protein collapse into an entry with the most common genes and DNA. The sample table contains under 12,000 distinct CDR3 sequences; only one count was recorded for 40% to 65% of them. About 20% of the sample is held by the ten biggest clonotypes. The source material was esophageal tumor tissue. These receptors came from a female donor with esophageal squamous cell carcinoma.

This clonotype has ten or more counts. The J gene is TRBJ2-5, the V gene TRBV7-9; TRBD1 matches 7 bases. V lost 10 bases, J lost 2 bases, and 7 bases stayed unmatched. The CDR3 sequence is 13 residues long. Germline values: CDR1 SEHNR, CDR2 FQNEAQ (reference sequence). This chain's CDR3 is CATRDSLQETQYF. The CDR3 coding sequence is TGTGCCACACGGGACAGTCTACAAGAGACCCAGTACTTC.

In this sample, this clonotype turned up once. The CDR3 region is CASSSRGPSGVNEQFF. The DNA of the CDR3 is TGTGCCAGCAGCTCCAGGGGTCCTAGCGGGGTTAATGAGCAGTTCTTC. The V call is TRBV7-2, the J call TRBJ2-7; 9 nucleotides agree with TRBD2. The J call may be wrong; the DNA end is better matched by TRBJ2-1. CDR1 and CDR2 (germline): SGHTA, FQGNSA. This CDR3 contains 16 residues.

The chain carries TRBV7-2 and TRBJ2-1; D remains unclear. V dropped 1 base and J dropped 3 bases, with 1 base sitting between them. In germline, CDR1 is SGHTA, CDR2 FQGNSA. The CDR3 spans 12 residues. CDR3 protein: CASSLVYNEQFF. The CDR3 nucleotides read TGTGCCAGCAGCTTAGTCTACAATGAGCAGTTCTTC.

In this sample, this clonotype turned up a few times. The chain employs TRBV20-1 and TRBJ1-5; 10 positions match TRBD1. This CDR3 comprises 13 residues. The V gene end was trimmed by 3 bases and the J gene end by 4 bases; junction bases not matched to a gene: 0. Per the germline V gene, CDR1 is DFQATT and CDR2 is SNEGSKA (reference sequence). CDR3: CSARGQGNQPQHF. The CDR3 DNA is TGCAGTGCTAGGGGACAGGGGAATCAGCCCCAGCATTTT.